Described below is a single T cell receptor beta chain sequence and its context. Making the bulk TCR libraries relied on previously described methods and listed TCR primers. TCRdb recomputed calls from the PCR reads with MiXCR, one row per CDR3 protein. The data contain around 460,000 distinct CDR3 sequences, 25% of them singletons. The entry originates in a study of molecular identifiers for immune sequencing clone quantification. Study-level background: Replicate experiments took RNA from around 18,000 or 91,000 naive CD8 cells, divided it five ways and sequenced four.

RNA fractions of 10%, 30% or 50% and about 18,000 to 1,000,000 sorted cells were the source of naive CD8 libraries. This receptor was identified in a human donor in good health. Some libraries in this study had Jurkat cell RNA spiked in. The sample was naive CD8+ T cells from blood, with Jurkat cell RNA spiked in. Described subset: FACS-sorted CD8+CD4-CCR7+CD45RA+ naive T cells.

CDR3 protein: CASRPAPTGSPGALFF. CDR3 nucleotides: TGTGCCAGCCGCCCAGCCCCAACAGGGTCCCCCGGGGCGCTGTTTTTT. The V call is TRBV3-2, the J call TRBJ2-2; the table's D gene call, TRBD1, was not cross checked with the DNA. TRBV3-2 is annotated as a pseudogene. The CDR3 is made up of 16 amino acids.